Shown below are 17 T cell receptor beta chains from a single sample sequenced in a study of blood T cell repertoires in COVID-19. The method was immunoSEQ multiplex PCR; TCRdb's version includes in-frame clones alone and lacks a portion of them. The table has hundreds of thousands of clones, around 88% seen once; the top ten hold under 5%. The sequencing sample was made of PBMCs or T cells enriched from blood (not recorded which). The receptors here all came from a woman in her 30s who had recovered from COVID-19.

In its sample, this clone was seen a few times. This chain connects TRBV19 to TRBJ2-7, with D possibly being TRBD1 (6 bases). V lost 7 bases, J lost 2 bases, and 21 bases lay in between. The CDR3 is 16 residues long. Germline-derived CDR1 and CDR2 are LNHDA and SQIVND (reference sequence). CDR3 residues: CASNLRRGTSTYEQYF. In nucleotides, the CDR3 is TGTGCCAGTAACCTTCGCAGGGGTACCTCTACCTACGAGCAGTACTTC.

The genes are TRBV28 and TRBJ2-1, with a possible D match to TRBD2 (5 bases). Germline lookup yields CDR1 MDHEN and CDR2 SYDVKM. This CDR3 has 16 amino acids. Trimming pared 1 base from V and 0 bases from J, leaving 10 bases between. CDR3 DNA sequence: TGTGCCAGCAGTTTATCGGCGGGCTTCTCCTACAATGAGCAGTTCTTC. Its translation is CASSLSAGFSYNEQFF.

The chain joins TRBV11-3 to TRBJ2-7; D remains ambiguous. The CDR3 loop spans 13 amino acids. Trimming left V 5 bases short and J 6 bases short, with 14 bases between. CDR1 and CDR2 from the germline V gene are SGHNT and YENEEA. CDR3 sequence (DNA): TGTGCCAGCAGCCTAAACCCCCTAGGCGAGCAGTACTTC. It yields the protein CASSLNPLGEQYF. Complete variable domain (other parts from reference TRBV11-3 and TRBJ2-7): EAGVVQSPRYKIIEKKQPVAFWCNPISGHNTLYWYLQNLGQGPELLIRYENEEAVDDSQLPKDRFSAERLKGVDSTLKIQPAELGDSAVYLCASSLNPLGEQYFGPGTRLTVT.

This CDR3 reads CASTLRGGNSDEQYF. The CDR3 DNA reads TGTGCCAGCACCCTCCGGGGCGGGAATTCGGACGAGCAGTACTTC. The rearrangement links TRBV7-8 to TRBJ2-7; D possibly corresponds to TRBD2 (6 bases). CDR1 SGHVS and CDR2 FQNEAQ come from the germline V gene. The ends were cut back, 7 bases at V and 5 bases at J, with 21 bases in the middle. This CDR3 spans 15 amino acids.

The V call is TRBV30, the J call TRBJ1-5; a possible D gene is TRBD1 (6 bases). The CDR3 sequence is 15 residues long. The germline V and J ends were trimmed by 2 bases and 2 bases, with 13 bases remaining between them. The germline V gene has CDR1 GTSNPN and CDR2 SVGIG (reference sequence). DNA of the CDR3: TGTGCCTGGAGTCTACCGGGACACGGCAATCAGCCCCAGCATTTT. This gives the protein CAWSLPGHGNQPQHF.

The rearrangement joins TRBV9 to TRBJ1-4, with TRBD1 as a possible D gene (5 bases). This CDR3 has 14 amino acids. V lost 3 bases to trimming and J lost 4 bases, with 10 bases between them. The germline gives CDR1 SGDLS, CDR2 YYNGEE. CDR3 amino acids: CASSAGQLNEKLFF. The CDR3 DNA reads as TGTGCCAGCAGCGCAGGACAACTTAATGAAAAACTGTTTTTT.

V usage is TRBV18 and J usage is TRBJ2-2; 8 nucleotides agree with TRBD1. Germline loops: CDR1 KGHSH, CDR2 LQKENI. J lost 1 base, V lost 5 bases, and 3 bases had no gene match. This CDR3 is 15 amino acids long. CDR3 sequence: CASSSGTGNTGELFF. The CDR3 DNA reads TGTGCCAGCTCATCCGGGACAGGGAACACCGGGGAGCTGTTTTTT.

CDR3: CASSHRTEYNEQFF. Written as DNA, the CDR3 is TGTGCCAGCAGTCACCGGACAGAATACAATGAGCAGTTCTTC. V usage is TRBV28 and J usage is TRBJ2-1; a possible D gene is TRBD1 (6 bases). This CDR3 has 14 amino acids. V dropped 5 bases and J dropped 4 bases, with 12 bases sitting between them. The V gene's germline CDR1 is MDHEN and CDR2 SYDVKM.

The CDR3 DNA reads as TGTGCCAGCAGCGTAGACAGTAACTATGGCTACACCTTC. It encodes CASSVDSNYGYTF. This chain connects TRBV9 to TRBJ1-2; D ambiguous. The length of the CDR3 is 13 residues. Germline CDR1 reads SGDLS; CDR2 reads YYNGEE. The V and J ends lost 0 bases and 1 base respectively, with 4 bases between them. Combining the CDR3 with reference TRBV9 and TRBJ1-2 gives the whole variable domain DSGVTQTPKHLITATGQRVTLRCSPRSGDLSVYWYQQSLDQGLQFLIQYYNGEERAKGNILERFSAQQFPDLHSELNLSSLELGDSALYFCASSVDSNYGYTFGSGTRLTVV.

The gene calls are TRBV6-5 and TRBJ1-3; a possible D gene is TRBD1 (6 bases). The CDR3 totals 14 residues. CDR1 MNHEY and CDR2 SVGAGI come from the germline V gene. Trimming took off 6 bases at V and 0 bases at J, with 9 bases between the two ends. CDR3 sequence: CASRDSTSGNTIYF. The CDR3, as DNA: TGTGCCAGCAGGGACAGTACCTCTGGAAACACCATATATTTT.

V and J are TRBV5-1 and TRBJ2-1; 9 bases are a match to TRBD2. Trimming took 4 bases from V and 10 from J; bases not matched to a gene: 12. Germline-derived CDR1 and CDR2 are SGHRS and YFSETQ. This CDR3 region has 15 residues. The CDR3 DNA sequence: TGCGCCAGCAGCCCTCGACTAGCGGCCCCGCCGGAGCAGTTCTTC. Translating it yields CASSPRLAAPPEQFF.

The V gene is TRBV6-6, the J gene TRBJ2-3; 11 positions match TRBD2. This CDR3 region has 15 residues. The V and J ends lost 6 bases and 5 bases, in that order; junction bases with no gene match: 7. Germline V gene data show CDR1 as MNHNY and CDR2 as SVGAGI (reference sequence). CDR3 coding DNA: TGTGCCAGCAGATCCCTAGCGGGAGGCGGAGATACGCAGTATTTT. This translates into CASRSLAGGGDTQYF.

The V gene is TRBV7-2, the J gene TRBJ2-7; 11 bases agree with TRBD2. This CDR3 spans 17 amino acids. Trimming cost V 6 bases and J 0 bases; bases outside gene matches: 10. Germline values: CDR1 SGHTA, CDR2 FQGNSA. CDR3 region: CASSRTLAGGNSYEQYF. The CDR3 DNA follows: TGTGCCAGCAGTCGAACCCTAGCGGGAGGAAACTCCTACGAGCAGTACTTC.

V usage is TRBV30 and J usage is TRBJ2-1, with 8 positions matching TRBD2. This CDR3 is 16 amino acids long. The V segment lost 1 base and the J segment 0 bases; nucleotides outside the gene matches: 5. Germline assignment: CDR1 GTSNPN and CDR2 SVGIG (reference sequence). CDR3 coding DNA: TGTGCCTGGAGTGAGGGACTAGTGAGCTCCTACAATGAGCAGTTCTTC. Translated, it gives CAWSEGLVSSYNEQFF.

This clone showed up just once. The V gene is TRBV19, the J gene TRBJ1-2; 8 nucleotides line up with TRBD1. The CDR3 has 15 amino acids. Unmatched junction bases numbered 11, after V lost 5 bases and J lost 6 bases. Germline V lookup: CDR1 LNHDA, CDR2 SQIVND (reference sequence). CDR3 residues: CASSSRTGNGDGYTF. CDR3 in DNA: TGTGCCAGTAGTTCTAGGACAGGGAATGGTGATGGCTACACCTTC.

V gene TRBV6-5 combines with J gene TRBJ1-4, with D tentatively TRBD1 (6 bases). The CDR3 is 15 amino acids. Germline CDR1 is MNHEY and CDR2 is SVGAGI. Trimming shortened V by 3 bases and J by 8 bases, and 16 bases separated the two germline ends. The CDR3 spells CASSYHGPGGEKLFF. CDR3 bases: TGTGCCAGCAGTTATCACGGCCCGGGGGGCGAAAAACTGTTTTTT.

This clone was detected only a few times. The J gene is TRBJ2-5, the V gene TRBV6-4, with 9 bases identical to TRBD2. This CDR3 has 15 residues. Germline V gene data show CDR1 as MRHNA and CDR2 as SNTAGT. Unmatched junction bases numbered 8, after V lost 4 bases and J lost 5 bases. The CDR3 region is CASSGVAGAGETQYF. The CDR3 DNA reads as TGTGCCAGCAGTGGGGTAGCGGGAGCTGGGGAGACCCAGTACTTC.